These 2 T cell receptor beta chains originate from one sample sequenced in a study of CD8 T cells in Susac syndrome. Random hexamers served to reverse transcribe roughly 0.45 to 1 ug RNA. In TCRdb, the immunoSEQ multiplex PCR reads were re-called with MiXCR into one record per CDR3 protein. The table includes some 180,000 distinct CDR3 sequences, over 85% detected once. The sample taken for sequencing was CD4+ T cells from PBMCs. Every receptor here comes from a human donor in good health.

In this sample, this clonotype turned up once. CDR3 sequence: CASSPGQGRVNYGYTF. The DNA for the CDR3 is TGCGCCAGCAGCCCCGGACAGGGGCGAGTTAACTATGGCTACACCTTC. The J gene is TRBJ1-2, the V gene TRBV5-1; 9 nucleotides agree with TRBD1. Trimming removed 4 bases from V and 1 base from J; junction bases left unmatched: 8. Germline CDR1 reads SGHRS; CDR2 reads YFSETQ. This CDR3 region has 16 residues.

V is TRBV5-4 and J is TRBJ2-5; D remains ambiguous. Trimming left V 0 bases short and J 1 base short, with 7 bases between. The CDR3 sequence is 14 residues long. Germline V gene lookup returns CDR1 SGHNT and CDR2 YYREEE (reference sequence). The CDR3 coding sequence is TGTGCCAGCAGCTTGGGGAACGCCCAAGAGACCCAGTACTTC. Amino acids: CASSLGNAQETQYF. Based on the CDR3 plus reference TRBV5-4 and TRBJ2-5, the full variable domain is ETGVTQSPTHLIKTRGQQVTLRCSSQSGHNTVSWYQQALGQGPQFIFQYYREEENGRGNFPPRFSGLQFPNYSSELNVNALELDDSALYLCASSLGNAQETQYFGPGTRLLVL.